The 16 T cell receptor beta chains listed next were all sequenced from one sample in a study of CD8 T cells in ankylosing spondylitis. TCRdb used MiXCR to reprocess the 5' RACE reads, holding one entry per CDR3 protein. The table shows approximately 100,000 distinct CDR3 sequences, with almost 8.5% occurring only once. The sequencing sample was made of blood, either unsorted or a sorted T cell fraction (not recorded which). These receptors were taken from a male donor with ankylosing spondylitis or in good health (not recorded which).

The chain couples TRBV6-6 to TRBJ2-2, with D possibly matching TRBD1 (6 bases). V was trimmed by 5 bases and J by 6 bases, leaving 10 bases between them. This CDR3 has 13 residues. Germline values: CDR1 MNHNY, CDR2 SVGAGI (reference sequence). Here the CDR3 DNA reads TGTGCCAGCAGTCTCAGGGGAGCCGGGGAGCTGTTTTTT. Its protein is CASSLRGAGELFF.

This clonotype was recorded many times. The chain carries TRBV11-3 and TRBJ2-2; a possible D gene is TRBD2 (5 bases). The CDR3 totals 15 residues. The V end was cut by 3 bases, the J end by 5 bases, with 13 bases between. Germline V gene data show CDR1 as SGHNT and CDR2 as YENEEA. CDR3 in amino acids: CASSFGSPGTGELFF. CDR3 nucleotides: TGTGCCAGCAGCTTTGGGAGTCCGGGGACCGGGGAGCTGTTTTTT.

J is TRBJ1-4 and V is TRBV6-1; tentative D call: TRBD1 (6 bases). V was cut by 7 bases and J by 6 bases, with 21 bases left in between. In germline, CDR1 is MNHNS, CDR2 SASEGT. The CDR3 length is 16 residues. The CDR3 sequence is CASTTNRVRDYEKLFF. The CDR3 bases are TGTGCCAGCACTACCAACAGGGTGAGGGATTATGAAAAACTGTTTTTT.

V is TRBV29-1 and J is TRBJ1-1, with TRBD1 as a possible D gene (6 bases). The V and J ends lost 7 bases and 7 bases respectively, with 19 bases between them. Germline values: CDR1 SQVTM, CDR2 ANQGSEA. The CDR3 contains 13 residues. CDR3 in amino acids: CSAMDSPGVEAFF. CDR3 DNA: TGCAGCGCCATGGACAGCCCGGGAGTTGAAGCTTTCTTT.

Worth noting for this clonotype: Given a much more abundant clone one base away, this may be a read error. This chain uses TRBV12-3 or TRBV12-4 with TRBJ1-2, with TRBD1 matching 10 bases. Unmatched junction bases numbered 7, after V lost 6 bases and J lost 3 bases. This CDR3 is built from 15 residues. This chain's CDR3 is CASRPVGTGDYGYTF. Written as DNA, the CDR3 is TGTGCCAGCAGACCAGTCGGGACAGGGGACTATGGCTACACCTTC.

This clonotype was seen at least ten times. V usage is TRBV20-1 and J usage is TRBJ2-1; no reliable D call. The CDR3 spans 12 residues. Looked up from germline, CDR1 is DFQATT and CDR2 is SNEGSKA (reference sequence). Trimming pared 5 bases from V and 9 bases from J, leaving 14 bases between. The CDR3 bases are TGCAGTGCTTTGTGGGCCCCGGGTGAGCAGTTCTTC. It yields the protein CSALWAPGEQFF.

There are many counts of this clonotype. This chain connects TRBV20-1 to TRBJ2-3; D not resolved. The germline gives CDR1 DFQATT, CDR2 SNEGSKA (reference sequence). CDR3 length: 14 residues. Trimming took off 0 bases at V and 2 bases at J, with 9 bases between the two ends. The CDR3 loop reads CSARDLAYTDTQYF. In nucleotides, the CDR3 is TGCAGTGCTAGAGATCTCGCGTACACAGATACGCAGTATTTT.

This clonotype was recorded many times. The rearrangement uses TRBV20-1 and TRBJ1-4, with a weak D call TRBD1 (5 bases). The length of the CDR3 is 15 residues. The germline CDR1 and CDR2 sequences are DFQATT and SNEGSKA (reference sequence). V was pared by 0 bases and J by 7 bases, with 15 bases between. CDR3 bases: TGCAGTGCTAGAGATGAATCCAGGGAGGTTGAAAAACTGTTTTTT. Translated, it gives CSARDESREVEKLFF.

Ten or more counts support this clonotype. The genes are TRBV6-1 and TRBJ2-1, with a tentative D call TRBD2 (6 bases). Germline V gene data show CDR1 as MNHNS and CDR2 as SASEGT. This CDR3 is 15 amino acids long. V lost 1 base, J lost 4 bases, and 11 bases lay in between. CDR3 DNA: TGTGCCAGCAGTGAAGGGGACTGGACTTACAATGAGCAGTTCTTC. It is translated as CASSEGDWTYNEQFF.

This clonotype has a count of ten or more. The chain links TRBV13 to TRBJ2-3; 10 nucleotides match TRBD2. V trimming: 4 bases; J trimming: 0 bases; junction bases outside the gene matches: 19. Germline CDR1 is PRHDT and CDR2 is FYEKMQ (reference sequence). The CDR3 has 21 amino acids. The CDR3, as DNA: TGTGCCAGCAGCTCTTCGGAAGCGGGAGGGCCTCATCCGTATAGCACAGATACGCAGTATTTT. As protein: CASSSSEAGGPHPYSTDTQYF.

The V gene is TRBV12-5, the J gene TRBJ1-2; D gene uncertain. The CDR3 length is 13 residues. Between the trimmed V and J ends, which lost 4 bases and 4 bases, there was a span of 10 bases. Germline CDR1 is LGHNT and CDR2 is FRNRAP. As DNA, the CDR3 is TGTGCTAGTGGTTCCAGTGGTCGCTATGGCTACACCTTC. This translates into CASGSSGRYGYTF.

This clonotype has at least ten counts. The chain is built from TRBV29-1 and TRBJ1-1, with D unresolved. This CDR3 is 12 amino acids long. The V and J ends lost 6 bases and 0 bases respectively, with 8 bases between them. Germline CDR1 and CDR2: SQVTM and ANQGSEA. The CDR3 sequence is CSVDRLNTEAFF. The DNA for the CDR3 is TGCAGCGTGGACCGATTGAACACTGAAGCTTTCTTT. The whole variable domain, filled in from reference TRBV29-1 and TRBJ1-1, reads SAVISQKPSRDICQRGTSLTIQCQVDSQVTMMFWYRQQPGQSLTLIATANQGSEATYESGFVIDKFPISRPNLTFSTLTVSNMSPEDSSIYLCSVDRLNTEAFFGQGTRLTVV.

This clonotype was counted at least ten times. The genes are TRBV20-1 and TRBJ2-2, with a possible D match to TRBD1 (5 bases). The CDR3 contains 14 residues. From germline, CDR1 is DFQATT and CDR2 SNEGSKA (reference sequence). V lost 3 bases to trimming and J lost 2 bases, with 10 bases between them. For the CDR3, the DNA is TGCAGTGCTAGTAACAGGCAAAACACCGGGGAGCTGTTTTTT. It specifies CSASNRQNTGELFF.

This clonotype was counted at least ten times. The V and J genes are TRBV4-2 and TRBJ2-1; 9 bases are shared with TRBD2. Trimming at V came to 5 bases and at J to 9 bases, leaving 11 bases not matched to a gene. The CDR3 runs 15 residues. Germline assignment: CDR1 LGHNA and CDR2 YNFKEQ. This chain's CDR3 is CASSTLAGGRGEQFF. CDR3 sequence (DNA): TGTGCCAGCAGCACCCTGGCGGGGGGGCGGGGTGAGCAGTTCTTC.

The table lists this clonotype with many counts. The chain carries TRBV7-2 and TRBJ2-3; 10 bases fit TRBD2. J lost 5 bases, V lost 1 base, and 3 bases had no gene match. The CDR3 is 15 amino acids. CDR1 SGHTA and CDR2 FQGNSA come from the germline V gene. The CDR3 region is CASSLGPSGGDTQYF. DNA of the CDR3: TGTGCCAGCAGCTTAGGTCCTAGCGGGGGAGATACGCAGTATTTT.

Notes on this clonotype: Since a much larger clone is just one base distant, this may be a read error. J is TRBJ1-3 and V is TRBV7-6, with D possibly being TRBD1 (5 bases). Trimming removed 5 bases at V and 0 bases at J, with 11 bases between. Germline lookup yields CDR1 SGHVS and CDR2 FNYEAQ. CDR3 length: 15 residues. The CDR3 DNA follows: TGTGCCAGCAGCCCCCAAGGGGACTCTGGAAACACCATATATTTT. This encodes CASSPQGDSGNTIYF.